This T cell receptor beta chain comes out of a study of vaccination and CD4 T cells after COVID-19. Study-level information: Post-vaccination specimens were collected at a median of about 70 days following dose two (range 14 to 241).

This clonotype was seen a few times. What it recognizes is unknown. Cultured CD4+ T cells had their DNA profiled by the Oncomine TCR Beta short-read assay. From cultured CD4+ T cells, genomic DNA was extracted. TCRdb reprocessed the PCR reads via MiXCR and lists one record per CDR3 protein. The repertoire includes about 10,000 distinct CDR3 sequences, over 30% of them detected once, and approximately 13% sits in the top ten. The CDR3 covers 15 residues. The V segment lost 3 bases and the J segment 2 bases; nucleotides outside the gene matches: 7. Germline-derived CDR1 and CDR2 are SGHRS and YFSETQ. Treatment described: roughly ten-day PBMC culture with coronavirus spike peptide pools or control peptides (ViraFEST assay). CD4+ T-cell collection from the unexposed donor predated the COVID-19 pandemic (2011-2018).

Sequenced material: CD4+ T cells from blood, cultured in vitro. The clonotype originates from a human donor in good health. V gene TRBV5-1 combines with J gene TRBJ2-5, with TRBD1 matching over 7 bases. CDR3 DNA sequence: TGCGCCAGCAGCTCGGGGACAGCTTTACAAGAGACCCAGTACTTC. The encoded protein is CASSSGTALQETQYF.